A selection of T cell receptor beta chains follows, all from one sample in a study of control samples from healthy donors and cancer patients. Some clones are missing from TCRdb's copy, which holds only in-frame ones; the method was immunoSEQ multiplex PCR. Of about 120,000 clones in the sample, more than 80% are singletons; the top ten hold around 40%. The sample taken for sequencing was blood. The receptors originated from a man in his fifties or sixties in good health. CDR3s include the opening cysteine and the closing phenylalanine or tryptophan. D genes are given only for firm matches. Size tells how often a clone was seen (once, few, many) or the class of an expanded clone, and some rows leave it out.

TRBJ1-1 TRBV7-8 NA NA CASSHREQGGTEAFF TGTGCCAGCAGTCACCGTGAACAGGGTGGCACTGAAGCTTTCTTT
TRBJ2-1 TRBV2 NA NA CASRGGLSSYNEQFF TGTGCCAGCAGGGGCGGACTGAGCTCCTACAATGAGCAGTTCTTC
TRBJ2-2 TRBV5-1 once NA CASSLAGRPNTGELFF TGCGCCAGCAGCTTGGCTGGGCGACCGAACACCGGGGAGCTGTTTTTT
TRBJ2-1 TRBV18 NA NA CASSPSQGWYNEQFF TGTGCCAGCTCACCATCCCAGGGATGGTACAATGAGCAGTTCTTC
TRBJ1-1 TRBV11-1 NA NA CASSLLGRAFF TGTGCCAGCAGCTTACTGGGAAGGGCTTTCTTT
TRBJ2-1 TRBV30 NA TRBD2 CAWHPRRRTSGGVSYNEQFF TGTGCCTGGCATCCACGGCGGCGGACTAGCGGGGGTGTCTCCTACAATGAGCAGTTCTTC
TRBJ2-1 TRBV14 NA NA CASSQERYNEQFF TGTGCCAGCAGCCAAGAAAGGTACAATGAGCAGTTCTTC
TRBJ1-2 TRBV7-2 NA NA CASSPLTYGYTF TGTGCCAGCAGCCCGCTAACCTATGGCTACACCTTC
TRBJ1-6 TRBV19 NA NA CASSFVDSSPLHF TGTGCCAGTAGTTTTGTTGATAGCTCACCCCTCCACTTT
TRBJ1-3 TRBV9 NA TRBD1 CASSVGDRDSGNTIYF TGTGCCAGCAGCGTAGGGGACAGGGACTCTGGAAACACCATATATTTT
TRBJ1-2 TRBV19 NA TRBD1 CASSHPGQAPLDYTF TGTGCCAGTAGTCATCCGGGACAGGCGCCACTTGACTACACCTTC
TRBJ2-3 TRBV2 NA TRBD2 CASSRRGTSGGAQDTQYF TGTGCCAGCAGCCGCCGCGGGACTAGCGGGGGGGCACAGGATACGCAGTATTTT
TRBJ2-2 TRBV3-1/TRBV3-2 NA TRBD1 CASSPQGWTGELFF TGTGCCAGCAGCCCACAGGGGTGGACCGGGGAGCTGTTTTTT
TRBJ1-6 TRBV18 many TRBD1 CASSPEVTGYSPLHF TGTGCCAGCTCACCAGAGGTGACAGGGTATTCACCCCTCCACTTT
TRBJ2-7 TRBV3-1/TRBV3-2 NA TRBD2 CASSQTPTSGGAYEQYF TGTGCCAGCAGCCAAACTCCCACTAGCGGGGGCGCCTACGAGCAGTACTTC
TRBJ1-2 TRBV6-5 NA NA CASHFRGGAGYTF TGTGCCAGCCACTTCCGGGGGGGGGCTGGCTACACCTTC
TRBJ2-1 TRBV18 NA NA CASSPPGPNEQFF TGTGCCAGCTCACCACCCGGGCCCAATGAGCAGTTCTTC